This T cell receptor beta chain was retrieved from a study of blood T cell repertoires in COVID-19. Overall study: The analysed material was cDNA or gDNA that came from T cells, B-cell-depleted T cells, or PBMCs.

Germline loops: CDR1 SGHDN, CDR2 FVKESK. CDR3 length equals 11 residues. Trimming pared 3 bases from V and 4 bases from J, leaving 3 bases between. In the source study's methods: Quantification of nucleated cells was approximated via reference gene primer amplification. Data came from immunoSEQ multiplex PCR; TCRdb stores just in-frame clones and leaves some out. For V, J and clone size, that table is used; D and trimming come from the DNA. The sample shows fewer than 250,000 clones, roughly 80% of them seen only once. Enrolled during active infection, Seattle patients were then followed longitudinally. The table lists this clone with a count of one.

The receptor was isolated from a man aged 55 to 69 with COVID-19, enrolled during active disease. Specimen: peripheral blood. The chain employs TRBV14 and TRBJ1-1; no clear D. CDR3 coding DNA: TGTGCCAGCAGCCATAGCACTGAAGCTTTCTTT. Its translation is CASSHSTEAFF.